One and the same sample provided the 18 T cell receptor beta chains below, sequenced in a study of cytomegalovirus exposure and HLA in healthy donors. Produced via immunoSEQ multiplex PCR; TCRdb's table is partial and in-frame only. The data contain some 150,000 clones, 85% to 90% of them seen just once; the ten biggest clones take up about 3%. The specimen sequenced was PBMCs. All receptors come from a woman aged 18-35 years in good health and CMV-seropositive.

V usage is TRBV6-5 and J usage is TRBJ1-5; D remains ambiguous. Trimming took off 6 bases at V and 5 bases at J, with 11 bases between the two ends. The CDR3 consists of 13 residues. Germline CDR1 MNHEY, CDR2 SVGAGI. The CDR3 DNA follows: TGTGCCAGCAGAGTACGGGAGGATCAGCCCCAGCATTTT. This codes for CASRVREDQPQHF.

The chain uses TRBV5-1 and TRBJ2-1; the match to TRBD2 covers 13 bases. The CDR3 is 16 residues long. V lost 4 bases, J lost 4 bases, and 5 bases stayed unmatched. The V gene's germline CDR1 is SGHRS and CDR2 YFSETQ. In DNA, the CDR3 is TGCGCCAGCAGCCTCTCGGGACTAGCGGGATACAATGAGCAGTTCTTC. Translated: CASSLSGLAGYNEQFF.

This clone showed up just once. The J gene is TRBJ2-7, the V gene TRBV5-4; no clear D. Trimming left V 2 bases short and J 2 bases short, with 14 bases between. Germline V CDR1 and CDR2: SGHNT, YYREEE (reference sequence). This CDR3 is 15 amino acids long. The CDR3 DNA is TGTGCCAGCAGCTTAGGCCAGCCCCTAGCCTACGAGCAGTACTTC. It yields the protein CASSLGQPLAYEQYF.

The V gene is TRBV30, the J gene TRBJ2-7; D is uncertain. Per germline, CDR1 GTSNPN and CDR2 SVGIG (reference sequence). V was trimmed by 0 bases and J by 3 bases, leaving 6 bases between them. The CDR3 consists of 12 residues. CDR3 protein: CAWSVESYEQYF. The CDR3 coding sequence is TGTGCCTGGAGTGTAGAGAGCTACGAGCAGTACTTC.

This chain uses TRBV5-1 with TRBJ2-3; D ambiguous. CDR3 length equals 14 residues. V was trimmed by 0 bases and J by 3 bases, leaving 8 bases between them. CDR1 SGHRS and CDR2 YFSETQ come from the germline V gene. CDR3 sequence: CASSLERRTDTQYF. The CDR3, as DNA: TGCGCCAGCAGCTTGGAACGGAGAACAGATACGCAGTATTTT.

The chain recombines TRBV30 with TRBJ2-3; the match to TRBD2 covers 13 bases. The germline gives CDR1 GTSNPN, CDR2 SVGIG (reference sequence). The CDR3 length is 16 residues. V trimming: 2 bases; J trimming: 2 bases; junction bases outside the gene matches: 4. CDR3: CAWSRGLAGNTDTQYF. CDR3 nucleotides: TGTGCCTGGAGTAGGGGACTAGCGGGAAACACAGATACGCAGTATTTT.

V is TRBV2 and J is TRBJ1-4; D not certain. Germline V gene data show CDR1 as SNHLY and CDR2 as FYNNEI. Trimming stripped 6 bases from V and 4 bases from J, with 3 bases between. The CDR3 consists of 11 residues. The CDR3 DNA sequence: TGTGCCAGCAGCATTAATGAAAAACTGTTTTTT. This codes for CASSINEKLFF.

This chain joins TRBV19 and TRBJ2-2; 7 bases map to TRBD2. CDR1 is LNHDA and CDR2 is SQIVND in the germline V gene (reference sequence). V gave up 6 bases and J gave up 0 bases; unmatched junction bases: 10. The CDR3 is 17 amino acids. The CDR3 DNA reads TGTGCCAGTAGCCTGACTAGCCGAGCGGCGAACACCGGGGAGCTGTTTTTT. It translates to CASSLTSRAANTGELFF. Supplemented by reference TRBV19 and TRBJ2-2, the full variable domain reads DGGITQSPKYLFRKEGQNVTLSCEQNLNHDAMYWYRQDPGQGLRLIYYSQIVNDFQKGDIAEGYSVSREKKESFPLTVTSAQKNPTAFYLCASSLTSRAANTGELFFGEGSRLTVL.

The rearrangement links TRBV5-1 to TRBJ2-2, with TRBD1 matching 9 bases. Germline V lookup: CDR1 SGHRS, CDR2 YFSETQ. CDR3 length: 16 residues. V was pared by 1 base and J by 2 bases, with 3 bases of the junction left unmatched. CDR3 sequence: CASSLTGQGNTGELFF. CDR3 bases: TGCGCCAGCAGCTTGACGGGACAGGGAAACACCGGGGAGCTGTTTTTT.

This clone was counted a single time. The chain couples TRBV11-2 to TRBJ2-5; D call uncertain. CDR1 and CDR2 (germline): SGHAT, FQNNGV. Trimming took off 5 bases at V and 5 bases at J, with 9 bases between the two ends. The CDR3 loop spans 12 amino acids. The CDR3 reads CASSPHGETQYF. The DNA of the CDR3 is TGTGCCAGCAGCCCCCACGGGGAGACCCAGTACTTC.

This chain joins TRBV1 and TRBJ2-5; the table assigns TRBD2, which was not confirmed against the DNA. TRBV1 is termed a pseudogene. This CDR3 has 17 residues. CDR3 in DNA: TGCACCAGCAGCCAAGGGATGACTAGAGTGTACCAAGAGACCCAGTACTTC. It codes for CTSSQGMTRVYQETQYF.

The rearrangement links TRBV5-1 to TRBJ2-3; D gene ambiguous. Between the trimmed V and J ends, which lost 0 bases and 0 bases, there was a span of 8 bases. Per the germline V gene, CDR1 is SGHRS and CDR2 is YFSETQ. The CDR3 sequence is 15 residues long. This CDR3 reads CASSLDGSSTDTQYF. DNA of the CDR3: TGCGCCAGCAGCTTGGACGGTTCTAGCACAGATACGCAGTATTTT. Using reference TRBV5-1 and TRBJ2-3 for the parts outside the CDR3, the full variable domain is KAGVTQTPRYLIKTRGQQVTLSCSPISGHRSVSWYQQTPGQGLQFLFEYFSETQRNKGNFPGRFSGRQFSNSRSEMNVSTLELGDSALYLCASSLDGSSTDTQYFGPGTRLTVL.

This sequence joins TRBV11-2 and TRBJ2-1, with 8 bases identical to TRBD1. The CDR3 consists of 16 residues. The germline V gene encodes CDR1 SGHAT and CDR2 FQNNGV. J gave up 8 bases and V 1 base, and 10 bases lay outside the gene matches. DNA for the CDR3: TGTGCCAGCAGCTTAGTTTGGCGACAGGGGAACGATGAGCAGTTCTTC. Translating gives CASSLVWRQGNDEQFF.

The chain is built from TRBV18 and TRBJ1-1; no firm D call. CDR1 KGHSH and CDR2 LQKENI come from the germline V gene. V dropped 6 bases and J dropped 5 bases, with 13 bases sitting between them. CDR3 length: 13 residues. In DNA, the CDR3 is TGTGCCAGCTCTGGTCGGGGTGCTACTGAAGCTTTCTTT. Translating gives CASSGRGATEAFF.

The genes are TRBV13 and TRBJ2-2, with a possible D match to TRBD1 (6 bases). The CDR3 extends over 24 amino acids. V dropped 4 bases and J dropped 0 bases, with 36 bases sitting between them. CDR1 is PRHDT and CDR2 is FYEKMQ in the germline V gene (reference sequence). The DNA of the CDR3 is TGTGCCAGCAGCTCCATGGTAGGGGGTACTATAAAACCATACGTTACAACGAACACCGGGGAGCTGTTTTTT. Protein product: CASSSMVGGTIKPYVTTNTGELFF.

The V and J genes are TRBV6-6 and TRBJ2-2; 11 positions match TRBD2. J gave up 5 bases and V 7 bases, and 3 bases lay outside the gene matches. The CDR3 has 14 residues. Looked up from germline, CDR1 is MNHNY and CDR2 is SVGAGI (reference sequence). CDR3 loop: CASNLAGGTGELFF. CDR3 nucleotides: TGTGCCAGCAACTTAGCGGGAGGGACCGGGGAGCTGTTTTTT.

J is TRBJ2-1 and V is TRBV19; D unresolved. V dropped 10 bases and J dropped 1 base, with 11 bases sitting between them. The length of the CDR3 is 13 residues. Germline V gene data show CDR1 as LNHDA and CDR2 as SQIVND (reference sequence). CDR3 DNA sequence: TGTGCCACTAACTCACGGTCCTACAATGAGCAGTTCTTC. Its translation is CATNSRSYNEQFF.

A single count supports this clone. The rearrangement links TRBV5-1 to TRBJ2-4, with TRBD1 identical over 8 bases. The CDR3 consists of 14 residues. The germline V gene encodes CDR1 SGHRS and CDR2 YFSETQ. The junction had 10 bases not matched to a gene; V was cut back by 7 bases and J by 7 bases. The CDR3 sequence: CASRHLDRDNIQYF. The CDR3 DNA sequence: TGCGCCAGCCGCCATCTGGACAGGGACAACATTCAGTACTTC. Full variable domain (outside the CDR3, taken from reference TRBV5-1 and TRBJ2-4): KAGVTQTPRYLIKTRGQQVTLSCSPISGHRSVSWYQQTPGQGLQFLFEYFSETQRNKGNFPGRFSGRQFSNSRSEMNVSTLELGDSALYLCASRHLDRDNIQYFGAGTRLSVL.